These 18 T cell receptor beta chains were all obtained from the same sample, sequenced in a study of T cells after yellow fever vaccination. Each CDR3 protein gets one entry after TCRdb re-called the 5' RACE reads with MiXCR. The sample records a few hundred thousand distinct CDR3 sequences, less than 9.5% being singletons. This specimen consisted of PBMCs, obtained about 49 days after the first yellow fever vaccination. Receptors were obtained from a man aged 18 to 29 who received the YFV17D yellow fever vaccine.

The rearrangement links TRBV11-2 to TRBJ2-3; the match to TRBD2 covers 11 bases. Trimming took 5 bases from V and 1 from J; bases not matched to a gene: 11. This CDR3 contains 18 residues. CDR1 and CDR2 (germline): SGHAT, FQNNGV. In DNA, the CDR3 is TGTGCCAGCAGCACCGGGACTAGCGGAGGTCGTGGCACAGATACGCAGTATTTT. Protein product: CASSTGTSGGRGTDTQYF.

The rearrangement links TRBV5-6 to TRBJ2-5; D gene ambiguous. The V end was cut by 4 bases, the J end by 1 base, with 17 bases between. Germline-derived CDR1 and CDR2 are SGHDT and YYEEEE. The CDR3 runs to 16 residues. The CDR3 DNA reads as TGTGCCAGCAGCCTGGATTATGGCAGGTCCCAAGAGACCCAGTACTTC. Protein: CASSLDYGRSQETQYF.

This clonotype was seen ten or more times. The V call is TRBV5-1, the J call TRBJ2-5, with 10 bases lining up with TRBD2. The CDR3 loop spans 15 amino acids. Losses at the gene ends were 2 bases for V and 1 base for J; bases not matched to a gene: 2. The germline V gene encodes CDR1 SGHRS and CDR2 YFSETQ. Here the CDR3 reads CASSLAGGIQETQYF. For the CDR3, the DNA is TGCGCCAGCAGCTTAGCGGGGGGGATCCAAGAGACCCAGTACTTC.

This CDR3 is CAWSVQGSAFF. CDR3 nucleotides: TGTGCCTGGAGTGTTCAGGGATCGGCTTTCTTT. The rearrangement uses TRBV30 and TRBJ1-1; TRBD1 is a possible D gene (5 bases). This CDR3 has 11 residues. Trimming took off 0 bases at V and 11 bases at J, with 10 bases between the two ends. Germline-derived CDR1 and CDR2 are GTSNPN and SVGIG (reference sequence).

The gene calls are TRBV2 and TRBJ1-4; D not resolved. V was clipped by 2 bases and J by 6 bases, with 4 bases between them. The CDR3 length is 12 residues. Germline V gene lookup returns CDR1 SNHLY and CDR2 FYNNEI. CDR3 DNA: TGTGCCAGCAGTGAAAGGGATGAAAAACTGTTTTTT. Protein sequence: CASSERDEKLFF.

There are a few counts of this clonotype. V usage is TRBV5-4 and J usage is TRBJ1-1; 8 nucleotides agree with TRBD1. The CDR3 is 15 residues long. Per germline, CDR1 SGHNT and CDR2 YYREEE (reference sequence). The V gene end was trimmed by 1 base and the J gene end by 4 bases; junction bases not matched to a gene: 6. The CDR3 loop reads CASSLPGQGSTEAFF. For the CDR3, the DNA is TGTGCCAGCAGCTTGCCTGGACAGGGAAGCACTGAAGCTTTCTTT. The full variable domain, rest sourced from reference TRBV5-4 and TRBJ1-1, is ETGVTQSPTHLIKTRGQQVTLRCSSQSGHNTVSWYQQALGQGPQFIFQYYREEENGRGNFPPRFSGLQFPNYSSELNVNALELDDSALYLCASSLPGQGSTEAFFGQGTRLTVV.

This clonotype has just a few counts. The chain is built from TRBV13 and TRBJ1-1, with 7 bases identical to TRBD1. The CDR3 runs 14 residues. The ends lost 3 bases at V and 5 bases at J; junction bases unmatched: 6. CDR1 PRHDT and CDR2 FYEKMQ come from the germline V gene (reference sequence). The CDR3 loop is CASSFNRGRTEAFF. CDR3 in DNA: TGTGCCAGCAGCTTCAACAGGGGTCGAACTGAAGCTTTCTTT.

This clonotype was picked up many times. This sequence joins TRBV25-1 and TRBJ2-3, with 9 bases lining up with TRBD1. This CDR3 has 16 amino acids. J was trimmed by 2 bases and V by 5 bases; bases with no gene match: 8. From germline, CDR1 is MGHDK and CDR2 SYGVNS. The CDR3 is CASSKTRDRVTDTQYF. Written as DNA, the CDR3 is TGTGCCAGCAGTAAAACCCGGGACAGGGTCACAGATACGCAGTATTTT. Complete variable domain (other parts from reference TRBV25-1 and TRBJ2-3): EADIYQTPRYLVIGTGKKITLECSQTMGHDKMYWYQQDPGMELHLIHYSYGVNSTEKGDLSSESTVSRIRTEHFPLTLESARPSHTSQYLCASSKTRDRVTDTQYFGPGTRLTVL.

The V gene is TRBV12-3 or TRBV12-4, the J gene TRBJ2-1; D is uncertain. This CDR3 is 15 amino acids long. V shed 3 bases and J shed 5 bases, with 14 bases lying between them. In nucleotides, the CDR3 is TGTGCCAGCAGTTTTTGGGCAGGCACAGACAATGAGCAGTTCTTC. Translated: CASSFWAGTDNEQFF.

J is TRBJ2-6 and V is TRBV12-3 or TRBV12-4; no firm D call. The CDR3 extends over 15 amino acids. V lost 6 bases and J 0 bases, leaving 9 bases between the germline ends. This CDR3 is CASREESSGANVLTF. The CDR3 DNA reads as TGTGCCAGCAGGGAAGAGTCCTCTGGGGCCAACGTCCTGACTTTC.

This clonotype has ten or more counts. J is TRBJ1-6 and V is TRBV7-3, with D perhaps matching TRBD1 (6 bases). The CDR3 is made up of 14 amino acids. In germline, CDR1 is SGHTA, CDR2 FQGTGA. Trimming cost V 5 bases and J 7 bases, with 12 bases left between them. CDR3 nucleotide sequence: TGTGCCAGCAGCCGTGGACAGATAAATTCACCCCTCCACTTT. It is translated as CASSRGQINSPLHF.

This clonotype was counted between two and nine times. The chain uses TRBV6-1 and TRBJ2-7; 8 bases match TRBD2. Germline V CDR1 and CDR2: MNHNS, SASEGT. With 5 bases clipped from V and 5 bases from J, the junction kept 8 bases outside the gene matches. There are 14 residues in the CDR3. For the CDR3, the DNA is TGTGCCAGCAGTAAGCGGGGGCTCGGGGACGAGCAGTACTTC. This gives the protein CASSKRGLGDEQYF.

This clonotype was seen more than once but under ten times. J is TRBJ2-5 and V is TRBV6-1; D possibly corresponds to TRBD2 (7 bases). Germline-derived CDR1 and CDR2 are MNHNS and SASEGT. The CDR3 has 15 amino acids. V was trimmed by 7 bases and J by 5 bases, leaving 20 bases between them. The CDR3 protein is CASTVGGGARETQYF. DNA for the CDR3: TGTGCCAGCACTGTCGGAGGGGGGGCACGCGAGACCCAGTACTTC.

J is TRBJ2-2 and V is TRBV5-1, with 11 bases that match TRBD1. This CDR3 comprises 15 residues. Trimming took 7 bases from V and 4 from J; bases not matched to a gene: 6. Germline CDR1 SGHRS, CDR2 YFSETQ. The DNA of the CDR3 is TGCGCCAGCGCGCGGACAGGGGGCAGCACCGGGGAGCTGTTTTTT. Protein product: CASARTGGSTGELFF.

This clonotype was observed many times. The CDR3 loop is CASSLDLSYEQYF. CDR3 nucleotides: TGCGCCAGCAGCTTGGACCTTTCCTACGAGCAGTACTTC. The V and J genes are TRBV5-1 and TRBJ2-7, with D uncertain. V dropped 0 bases and J dropped 1 base, with 5 bases sitting between them. CDR3 length equals 13 residues. CDR1 and CDR2 from the germline V gene are SGHRS and YFSETQ.

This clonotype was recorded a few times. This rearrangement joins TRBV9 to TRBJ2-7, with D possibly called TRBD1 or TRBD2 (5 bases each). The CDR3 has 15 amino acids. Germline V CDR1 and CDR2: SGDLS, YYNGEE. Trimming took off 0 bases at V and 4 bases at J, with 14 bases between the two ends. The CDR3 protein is CASSVGWDPVYEQYF. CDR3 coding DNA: TGTGCCAGCAGCGTAGGATGGGACCCGGTTTACGAGCAGTACTTC.

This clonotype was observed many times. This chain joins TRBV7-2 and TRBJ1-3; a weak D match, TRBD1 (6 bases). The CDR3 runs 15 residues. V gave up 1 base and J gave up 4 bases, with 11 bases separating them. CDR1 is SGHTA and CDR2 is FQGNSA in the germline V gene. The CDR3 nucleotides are TGTGCCAGCAGCTTAGGGGGGCTGGAGGGAAACACCATATATTTT. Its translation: CASSLGGLEGNTIYF.

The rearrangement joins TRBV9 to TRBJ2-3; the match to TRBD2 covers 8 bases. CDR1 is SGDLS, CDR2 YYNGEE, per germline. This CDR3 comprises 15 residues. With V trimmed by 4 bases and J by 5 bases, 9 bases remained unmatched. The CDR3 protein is CASSPPGGLGDTQYF. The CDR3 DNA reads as TGTGCCAGCAGCCCCCCGGGGGGGCTGGGAGATACGCAGTATTTT.